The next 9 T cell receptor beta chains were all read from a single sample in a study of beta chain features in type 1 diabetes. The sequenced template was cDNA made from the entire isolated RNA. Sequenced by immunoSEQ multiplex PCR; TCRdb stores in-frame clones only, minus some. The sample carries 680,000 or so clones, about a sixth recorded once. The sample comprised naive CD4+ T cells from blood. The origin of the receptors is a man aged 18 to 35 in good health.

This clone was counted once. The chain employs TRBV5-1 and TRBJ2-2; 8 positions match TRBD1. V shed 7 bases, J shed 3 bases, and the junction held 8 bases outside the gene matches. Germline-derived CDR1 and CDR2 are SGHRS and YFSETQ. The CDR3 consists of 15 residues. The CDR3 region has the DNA TGCGCCAGCTCCAACCAGGGGGCGGACACCGGGGAGCTGTTTTTT. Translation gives CASSNQGADTGELFF.

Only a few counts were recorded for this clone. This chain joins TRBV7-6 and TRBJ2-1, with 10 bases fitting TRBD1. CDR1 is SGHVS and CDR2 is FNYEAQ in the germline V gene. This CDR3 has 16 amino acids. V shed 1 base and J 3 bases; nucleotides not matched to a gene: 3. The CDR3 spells CASSLETGGYYNEQFF. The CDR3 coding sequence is TGTGCCAGCAGCTTAGAGACAGGGGGCTACTACAATGAGCAGTTCTTC.

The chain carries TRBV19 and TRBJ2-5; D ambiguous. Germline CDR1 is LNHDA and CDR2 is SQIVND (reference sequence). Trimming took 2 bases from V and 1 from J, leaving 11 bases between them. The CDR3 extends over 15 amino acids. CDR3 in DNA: TGTGCCAGTAGTATATATTCCGATAGCCAAGAGACCCAGTACTTC. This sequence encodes CASSIYSDSQETQYF.

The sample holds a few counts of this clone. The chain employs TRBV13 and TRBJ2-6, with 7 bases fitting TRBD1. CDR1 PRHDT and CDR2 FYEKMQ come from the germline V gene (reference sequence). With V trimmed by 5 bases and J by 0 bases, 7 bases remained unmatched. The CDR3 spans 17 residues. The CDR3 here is CASSRDRVSSGANVLTF. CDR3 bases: TGTGCCAGCAGCCGCGACAGGGTGAGCTCTGGGGCCAACGTCCTGACTTTC.

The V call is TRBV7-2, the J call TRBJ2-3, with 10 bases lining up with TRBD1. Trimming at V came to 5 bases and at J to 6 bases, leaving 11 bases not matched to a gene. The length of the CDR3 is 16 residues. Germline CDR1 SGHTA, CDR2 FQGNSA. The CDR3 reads CASSRQTGGFKDTQYF. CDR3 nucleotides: TGTGCCAGCAGCCGCCAGACAGGGGGCTTTAAGGATACGCAGTATTTT.

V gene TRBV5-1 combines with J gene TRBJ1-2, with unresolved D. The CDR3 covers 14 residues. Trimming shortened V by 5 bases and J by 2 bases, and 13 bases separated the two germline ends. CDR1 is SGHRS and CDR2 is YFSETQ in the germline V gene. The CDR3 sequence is CASRVTAVNYGYTF. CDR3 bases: TGCGCCAGCAGGGTGACGGCGGTGAACTATGGCTACACCTTC.

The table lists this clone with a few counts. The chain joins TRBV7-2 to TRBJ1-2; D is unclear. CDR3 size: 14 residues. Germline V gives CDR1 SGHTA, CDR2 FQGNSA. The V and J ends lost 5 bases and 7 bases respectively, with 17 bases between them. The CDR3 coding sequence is TGTGCCAGCAGCCGCAACCAGCTCTCCGGTGGCTACACCTTC. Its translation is CASSRNQLSGGYTF.

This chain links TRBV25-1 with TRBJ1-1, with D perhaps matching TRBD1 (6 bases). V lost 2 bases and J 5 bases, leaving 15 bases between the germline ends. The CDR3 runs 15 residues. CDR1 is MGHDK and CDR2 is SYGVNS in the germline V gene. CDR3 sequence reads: CASSEGTGRDTEAFF. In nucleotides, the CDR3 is TGTGCCAGCAGTGAAGGAACAGGGAGAGATACTGAAGCTTTCTTT.

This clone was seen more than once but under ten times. The CDR3 DNA reads as TGCGCCAGCAGCCAAGATCGAGGGGCGCGGGAAAAACTGTTTTTT. Translating gives CASSQDRGAREKLFF. V usage is TRBV4-3 and J usage is TRBJ1-4, with a weak D call TRBD1 (5 bases). The germline V and J ends were trimmed by 0 bases and 8 bases, with 13 bases remaining between them. Germline lookup yields CDR1 LGHNA and CDR2 YSLEER. The CDR3 consists of 15 residues.